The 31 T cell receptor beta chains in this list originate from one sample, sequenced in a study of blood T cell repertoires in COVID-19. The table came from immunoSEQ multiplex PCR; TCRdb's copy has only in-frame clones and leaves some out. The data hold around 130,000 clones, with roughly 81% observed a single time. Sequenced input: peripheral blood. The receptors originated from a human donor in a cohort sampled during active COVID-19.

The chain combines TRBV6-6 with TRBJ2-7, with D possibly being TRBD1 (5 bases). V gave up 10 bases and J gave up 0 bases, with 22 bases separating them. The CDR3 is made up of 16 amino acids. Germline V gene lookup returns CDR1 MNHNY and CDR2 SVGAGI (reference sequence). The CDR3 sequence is CATKYQNRLTSYEQYF. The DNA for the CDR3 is TGTGCCACCAAGTATCAAAACAGGTTAACCTCCTACGAGCAGTACTTC.

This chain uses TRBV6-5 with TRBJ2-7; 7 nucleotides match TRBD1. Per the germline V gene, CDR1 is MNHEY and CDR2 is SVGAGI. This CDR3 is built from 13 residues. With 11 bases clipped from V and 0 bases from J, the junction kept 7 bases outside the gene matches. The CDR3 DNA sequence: TGTGCCGGAAAACAGGGGAGCTCCTACGAGCAGTACTTC. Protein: CAGKQGSSYEQYF.

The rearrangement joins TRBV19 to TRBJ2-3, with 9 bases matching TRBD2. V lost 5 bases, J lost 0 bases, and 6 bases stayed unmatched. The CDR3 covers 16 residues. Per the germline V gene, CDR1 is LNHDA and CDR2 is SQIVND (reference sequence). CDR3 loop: CASSDRGGESTDTQYF. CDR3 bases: TGTGCCAGTAGTGACCGCGGGGGGGAAAGCACAGATACGCAGTATTTT.

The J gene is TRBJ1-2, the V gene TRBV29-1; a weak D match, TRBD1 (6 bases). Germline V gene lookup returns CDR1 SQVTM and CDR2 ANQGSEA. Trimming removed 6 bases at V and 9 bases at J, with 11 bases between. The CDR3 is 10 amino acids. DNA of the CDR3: TGCAGCGTCTACAGGGAGAGCTACACCTTC. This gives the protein CSVYRESYTF.

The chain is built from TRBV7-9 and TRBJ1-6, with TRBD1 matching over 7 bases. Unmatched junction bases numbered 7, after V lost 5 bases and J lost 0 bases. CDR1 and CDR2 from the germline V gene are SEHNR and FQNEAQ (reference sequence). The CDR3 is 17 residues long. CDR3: CASSDWGQSSYNSPLHF. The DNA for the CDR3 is TGTGCCAGCAGCGACTGGGGACAGAGCTCCTATAATTCACCCCTCCACTTT.

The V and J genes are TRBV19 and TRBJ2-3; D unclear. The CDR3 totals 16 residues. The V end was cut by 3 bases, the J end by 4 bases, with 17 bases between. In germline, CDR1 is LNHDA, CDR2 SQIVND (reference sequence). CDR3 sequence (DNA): TGTGCCAGTAGTATTGGCAGGCCCCCTCCCCCAGATACGCAGTATTTT. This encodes CASSIGRPPPPDTQYF.

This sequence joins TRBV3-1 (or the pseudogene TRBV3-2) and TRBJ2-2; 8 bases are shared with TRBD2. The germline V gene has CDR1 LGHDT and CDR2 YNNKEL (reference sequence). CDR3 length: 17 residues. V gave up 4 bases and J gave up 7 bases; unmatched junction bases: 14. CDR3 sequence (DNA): TGTGCCAGCAGCCCTCAATCCGGGGGGGCCCTGGGCGGGGAGCTGTTTTTT. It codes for CASSPQSGGALGGELFF.

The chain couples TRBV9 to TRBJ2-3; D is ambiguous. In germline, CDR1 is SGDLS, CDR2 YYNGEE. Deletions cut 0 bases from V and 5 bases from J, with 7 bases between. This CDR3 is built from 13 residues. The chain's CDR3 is CASSVGNRDTQYF. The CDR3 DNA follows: TGTGCCAGCAGCGTAGGCAACAGAGATACGCAGTATTTT.

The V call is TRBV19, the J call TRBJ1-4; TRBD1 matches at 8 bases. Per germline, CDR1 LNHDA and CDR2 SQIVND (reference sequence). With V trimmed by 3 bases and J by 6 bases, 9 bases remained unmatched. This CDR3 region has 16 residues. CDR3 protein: CASSIITSGGDEKLFF. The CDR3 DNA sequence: TGTGCCAGTAGTATTATAACTTCAGGGGGCGATGAAAAACTGTTTTTT. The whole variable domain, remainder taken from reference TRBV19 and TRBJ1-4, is DGGITQSPKYLFRKEGQNVTLSCEQNLNHDAMYWYRQDPGQGLRLIYYSQIVNDFQKGDIAEGYSVSREKKESFPLTVTSAQKNPTAFYLCASSIITSGGDEKLFFGSGTQLSVL.

The CDR3 DNA sequence: TGTGCCAGTAGTATAGCGCAGACAGGTTCCTCCTACGAGCAGTACTTC. The encoded protein is CASSIAQTGSSYEQYF. The chain couples TRBV19 to TRBJ2-7, with D maybe TRBD1 (6 bases). V was cut by 1 base and J by 0 bases, with 13 bases left in between. Germline V lookup: CDR1 LNHDA, CDR2 SQIVND (reference sequence). This CDR3 is 16 amino acids long.

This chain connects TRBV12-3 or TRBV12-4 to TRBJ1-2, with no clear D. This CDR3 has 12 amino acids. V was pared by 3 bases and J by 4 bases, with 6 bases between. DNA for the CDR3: TGTGCCAGCAGTTTGCGGCTCTATGGCTACACCTTC. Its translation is CASSLRLYGYTF.

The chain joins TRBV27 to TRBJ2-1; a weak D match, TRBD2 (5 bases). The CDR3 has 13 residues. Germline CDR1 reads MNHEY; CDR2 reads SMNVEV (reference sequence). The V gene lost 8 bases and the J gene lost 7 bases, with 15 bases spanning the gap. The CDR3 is CASSKGGYNEQFF. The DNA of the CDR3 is TGTGCCAGCTCCAAGGGCGGGTATAATGAGCAGTTCTTC.

CDR3 region: CASSQLSGTEAFF. DNA of the CDR3: TGTGCCAGCAGCCAATTGTCGGGCACTGAAGCTTTCTTT. The V call is TRBV3-1 (or the pseudogene TRBV3-2), the J call TRBJ1-1; no definite D call. The V gene's germline CDR1 is LGHDT and CDR2 YNNKEL (reference sequence). The V end was cut by 2 bases, the J end by 4 bases, with 8 bases between. This CDR3 comprises 13 residues.

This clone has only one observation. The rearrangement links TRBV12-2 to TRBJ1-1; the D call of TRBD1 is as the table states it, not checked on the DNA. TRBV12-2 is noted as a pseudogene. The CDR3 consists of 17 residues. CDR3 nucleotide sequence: TGTGCAAGTCGCAAGGACAGGGATGGGTTGTCAATCACTGAAGCTTTCTTT. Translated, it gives CASRKDRDGLSITEAFF.

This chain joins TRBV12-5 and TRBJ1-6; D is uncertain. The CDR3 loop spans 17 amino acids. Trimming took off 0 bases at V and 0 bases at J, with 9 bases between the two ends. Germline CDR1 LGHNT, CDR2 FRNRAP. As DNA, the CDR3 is TGTGCTAGTGGTTTGGTAGTTGGAGGCTCCTATAATTCACCCCTCCACTTT. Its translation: CASGLVVGGSYNSPLHF.

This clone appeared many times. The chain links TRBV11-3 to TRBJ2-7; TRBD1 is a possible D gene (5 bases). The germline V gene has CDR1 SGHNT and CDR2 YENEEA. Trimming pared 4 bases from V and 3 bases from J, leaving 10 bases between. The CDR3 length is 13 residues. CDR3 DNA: TGTGCCAGCAGCTCCGGACACCGCTACGAGCAGTACTTC. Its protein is CASSSGHRYEQYF.

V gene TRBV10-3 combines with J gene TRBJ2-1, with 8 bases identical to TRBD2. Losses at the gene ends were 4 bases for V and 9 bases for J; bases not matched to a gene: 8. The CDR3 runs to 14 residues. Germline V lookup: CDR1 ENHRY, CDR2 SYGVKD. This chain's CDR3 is CAISGDGGAREQFF. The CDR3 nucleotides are TGTGCCATCAGTGGTGACGGGGGGGCCCGTGAGCAGTTCTTC.

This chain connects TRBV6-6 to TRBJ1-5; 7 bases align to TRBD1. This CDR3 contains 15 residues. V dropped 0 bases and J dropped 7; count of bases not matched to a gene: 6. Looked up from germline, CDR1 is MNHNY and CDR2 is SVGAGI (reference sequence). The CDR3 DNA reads TGTGCCAGCAGTTACTCTACAGGGGCGGGACAGCCCCAGCATTTT. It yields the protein CASSYSTGAGQPQHF.

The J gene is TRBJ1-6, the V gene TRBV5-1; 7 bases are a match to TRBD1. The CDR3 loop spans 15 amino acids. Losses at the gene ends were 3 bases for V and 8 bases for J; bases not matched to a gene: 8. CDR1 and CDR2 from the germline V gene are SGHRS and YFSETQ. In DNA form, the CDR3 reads TGCGCCAGCAGCTCGGGGGACAGTTTCTATTCACCCCTCCACTTT. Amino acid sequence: CASSSGDSFYSPLHF.

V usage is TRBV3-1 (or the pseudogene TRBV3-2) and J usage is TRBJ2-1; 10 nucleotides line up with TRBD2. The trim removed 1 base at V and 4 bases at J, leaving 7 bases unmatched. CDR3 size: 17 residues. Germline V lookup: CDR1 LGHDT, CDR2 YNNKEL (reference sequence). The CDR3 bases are TGTGCCAGCAGCCAAGTAGGGTTAGCGGGGGGTTACAATGAGCAGTTCTTC. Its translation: CASSQVGLAGGYNEQFF.

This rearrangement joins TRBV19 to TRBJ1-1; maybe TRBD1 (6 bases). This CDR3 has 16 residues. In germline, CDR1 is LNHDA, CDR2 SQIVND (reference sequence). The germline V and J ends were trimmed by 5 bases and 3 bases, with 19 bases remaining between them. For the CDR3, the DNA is TGTGCCAGTAGTCCACAAGACAGGAGAAAGTACACTGAAGCTTTCTTT. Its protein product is CASSPQDRRKYTEAFF. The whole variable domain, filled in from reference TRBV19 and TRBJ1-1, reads DGGITQSPKYLFRKEGQNVTLSCEQNLNHDAMYWYRQDPGQGLRLIYYSQIVNDFQKGDIAEGYSVSREKKESFPLTVTSAQKNPTAFYLCASSPQDRRKYTEAFFGQGTRLTVV.

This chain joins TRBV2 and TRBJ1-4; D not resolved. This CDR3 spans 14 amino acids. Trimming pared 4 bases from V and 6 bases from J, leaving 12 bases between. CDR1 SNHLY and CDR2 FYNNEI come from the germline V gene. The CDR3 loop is CASSVGQLDEKLFF. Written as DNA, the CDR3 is TGTGCCAGCAGTGTTGGGCAGCTTGATGAAAAACTGTTTTTT.

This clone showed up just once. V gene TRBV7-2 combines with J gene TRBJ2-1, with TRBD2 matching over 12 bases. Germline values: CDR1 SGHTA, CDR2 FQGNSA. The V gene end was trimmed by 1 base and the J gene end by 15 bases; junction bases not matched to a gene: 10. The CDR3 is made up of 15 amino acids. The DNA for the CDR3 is TGTGCCAGCAGCTTAGGTTCTAGCGGGGGGGTAGCGGGGTTCTTC. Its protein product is CASSLGSSGGVAGFF. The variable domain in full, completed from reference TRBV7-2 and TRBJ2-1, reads GAGVSQSPSNKVTEKGKDVELRCDPISGHTALYWYRQSLGQGLEFLIYFQGNSAPDKSGLPSDRFSAERTGGSVSTLTIQRTQQEDSAVYLCASSLGSSGGVAGFFGPGTRLTVL.

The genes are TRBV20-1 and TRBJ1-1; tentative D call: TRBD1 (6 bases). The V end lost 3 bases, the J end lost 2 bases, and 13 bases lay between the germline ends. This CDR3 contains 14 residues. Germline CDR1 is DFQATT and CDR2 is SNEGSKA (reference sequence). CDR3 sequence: CSASRGGPNTEAFF. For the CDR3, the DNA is TGCAGTGCTAGTAGGGGGGGCCCTAACACTGAAGCTTTCTTT.

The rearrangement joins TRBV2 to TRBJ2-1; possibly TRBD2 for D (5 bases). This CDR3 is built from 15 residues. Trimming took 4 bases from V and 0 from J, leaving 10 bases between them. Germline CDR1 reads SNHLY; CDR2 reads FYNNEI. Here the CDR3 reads CASSGRQASYNEQFF. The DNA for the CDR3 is TGTGCCAGCAGTGGGAGGCAGGCCTCCTACAATGAGCAGTTCTTC.

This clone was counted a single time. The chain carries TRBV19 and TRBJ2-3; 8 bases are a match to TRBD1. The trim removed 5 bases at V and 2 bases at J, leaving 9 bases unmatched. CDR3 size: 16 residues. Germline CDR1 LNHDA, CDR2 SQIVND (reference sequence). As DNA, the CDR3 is TGTGCCAGTAGTCCCCGGGACAGGTCGTTCACAGATACGCAGTATTTT. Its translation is CASSPRDRSFTDTQYF.

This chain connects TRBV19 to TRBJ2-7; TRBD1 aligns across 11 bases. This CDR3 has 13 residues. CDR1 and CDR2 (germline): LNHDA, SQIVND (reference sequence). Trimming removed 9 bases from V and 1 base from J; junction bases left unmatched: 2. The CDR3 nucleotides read TGTGCCAGCAGGGACAGGGGGTCCTACGAGCAGTACTTC. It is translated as CASRDRGSYEQYF.

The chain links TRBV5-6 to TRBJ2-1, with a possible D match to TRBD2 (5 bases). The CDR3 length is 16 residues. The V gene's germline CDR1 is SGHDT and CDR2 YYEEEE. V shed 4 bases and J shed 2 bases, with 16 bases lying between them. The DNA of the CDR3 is TGTGCCAGCAGCCCCCAGTCCAGCGGAGCCTACAATGAGCAGTTCTTC. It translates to CASSPQSSGAYNEQFF.

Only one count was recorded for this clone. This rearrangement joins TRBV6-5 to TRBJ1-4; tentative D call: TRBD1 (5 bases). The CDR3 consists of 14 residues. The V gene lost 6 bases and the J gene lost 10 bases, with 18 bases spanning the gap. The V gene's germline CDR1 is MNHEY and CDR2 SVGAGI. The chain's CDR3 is CASSARSTGGKLFF. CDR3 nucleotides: TGTGCCAGCAGCGCAAGGTCAACGGGGGGAAAACTGTTTTTT.

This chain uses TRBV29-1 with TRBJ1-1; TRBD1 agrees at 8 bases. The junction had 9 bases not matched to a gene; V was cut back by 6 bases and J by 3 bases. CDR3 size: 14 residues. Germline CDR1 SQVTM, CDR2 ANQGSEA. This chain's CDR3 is CSVGRGRTDTEAFF. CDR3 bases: TGCAGCGTCGGCAGGGGGCGTACCGACACTGAAGCTTTCTTT. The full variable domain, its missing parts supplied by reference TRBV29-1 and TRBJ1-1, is SAVISQKPSRDICQRGTSLTIQCQVDSQVTMMFWYRQQPGQSLTLIATANQGSEATYESGFVIDKFPISRPNLTFSTLTVSNMSPEDSSIYLCSVGRGRTDTEAFFGQGTRLTVV.

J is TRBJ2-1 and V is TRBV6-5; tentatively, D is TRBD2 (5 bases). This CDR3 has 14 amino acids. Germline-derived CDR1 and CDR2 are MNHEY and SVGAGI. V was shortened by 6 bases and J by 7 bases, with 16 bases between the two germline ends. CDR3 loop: CASSLVRAENEQFF. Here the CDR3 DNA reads TGTGCCAGCAGCCTCGTGCGGGCGGAAAATGAGCAGTTCTTC.